The clone carrying this T cell receptor (beta chain) has at least ten counts. Its antigen is undetermined. CDR3 length: 15 residues. Germline-derived CDR1 and CDR2 are MNHEY and SVGAGI. Trimming left V 8 bases short and J 4 bases short, with 20 bases between. The data were taken from a study of human T cells and chemical hapten exposure. Study information: Diagnoses of alopecia areata, totalis or universalis occurred in mostly female patients.

Regarding time point: patch test 1, 2 weeks after DPC sensitization. Treatment described: therapeutic diphenylcyclopropenone sensitization with weekly scalp DPC. Study results and caveats: Correlating positively with patch test score were the PT1 expanded TCR counts.

Per the original methods: A per-sample median of 95,638 TCRs was observed, with a range of roughly 20,000 to 690,600. TCRdb used MiXCR to reprocess the RACE reads, holding one entry per CDR3 protein. TCRdb's processing, not the authors' own work, is the source of the V and J calls. The sample has about 340,000 distinct CDR3 sequences, around 6.9% seen once. The sequence came from a woman aged 18-29 years with alopecia areata. Some clones in this sample may be carry-over from other donors' samples. Here the sequenced sample was whole blood, taken in connection with sensitization to the hapten diphenylcyclopropenone (DPC). J is TRBJ1-2 and V is TRBV6-5; no clear D. The CDR3 DNA is TGTGCCAGCTTCTCAAGCTTTACCGGTGGCTATGGCTACACCTTC. This translates into CASFSSFTGGYGYTF.